The 16 T cell receptor beta chains given below trace back to one sample, sequenced in a study of shared T cell receptors in the human thymus. Profiled with immunoSEQ multiplex PCR; TCRdb holds only in-frame clones, not every one. The sample holds about 730,000 clones, 70% to 90% seen once. This sample was also put to use in a study of human thymus T cells.

Source material: thymocytes. The receptors were gathered from a girl less than two years old with a congenital heart defect.

The chain combines TRBV28 with TRBJ1-2, with a tentative D call TRBD1 (5 bases). CDR3 length: 15 amino acids. The germline CDR1 and CDR2 sequences are MDHEN and SYDVKM. Trimming took off 6 bases at V and 4 bases at J, with 18 bases between the two ends. The CDR3 sequence: CASSPMDGGVYGYTF. Written as DNA, the CDR3 is TGTGCCAGCAGCCCGATGGACGGGGGAGTCTATGGCTACACCTTC.

This rearrangement joins TRBV5-4 to TRBJ2-2; 10 bases fit TRBD1. Trimming at V came to 4 bases and at J to 0 bases, leaving 12 bases not matched to a gene. Germline CDR1 reads SGHNT; CDR2 reads YYREEE (reference sequence). The CDR3 totals 19 residues. CDR3 sequence reads: CASSQRDRGKPSNTGELFF. CDR3 coding DNA: TGTGCCAGCAGCCAACGGGACAGGGGCAAACCTTCGAACACCGGGGAGCTGTTTTTT. The whole variable domain, filled in from reference TRBV5-4 and TRBJ2-2, reads ETGVTQSPTHLIKTRGQQVTLRCSSQSGHNTVSWYQQALGQGPQFIFQYYREEENGRGNFPPRFSGLQFPNYSSELNVNALELDDSALYLCASSQRDRGKPSNTGELFFGEGSRLTVL.

The chain is built from TRBV5-4 and TRBJ2-3; D not resolved. The CDR3 sequence is 14 residues long. Germline CDR1 SGHNT, CDR2 YYREEE (reference sequence). With 4 bases removed from V and 3 bases from J, the gap between germline ends came to 12 bases. The CDR3 region is CASSPRGLTDTQYF. In nucleotides, the CDR3 is TGTGCCAGCAGCCCCCGTGGGCTGACAGATACGCAGTATTTT.

The chain has TRBV10-3 and TRBJ2-2; 9 bases align to TRBD1. V shed 2 bases and J 2 bases; nucleotides not matched to a gene: 3. The germline V gene has CDR1 ENHRY and CDR2 SYGVKD. CDR3 length: 16 amino acids. CDR3 sequence (DNA): TGTGCCATCAGTGAGGACAGGGGGACCAACACCGGGGAGCTGTTTTTT. Its translation: CAISEDRGTNTGELFF.

The rearrangement joins TRBV5-6 to TRBJ1-6, with a weak D call TRBD1 (5 bases). Germline V gene data show CDR1 as SGHDT and CDR2 as YYEEEE. Trimming shortened V by 2 bases and J by 9 bases, and 15 bases separated the two germline ends. The CDR3 length is 15 residues. Here the CDR3 reads CASSFRSRVGSPLHF. The CDR3 DNA reads as TGTGCCAGCAGCTTTCGGAGCAGGGTGGGTTCACCCCTCCACTTT. Filled out from reference TRBV5-6 and TRBJ1-6, the complete variable domain reads DAGVTQSPTHLIKTRGQQVTLRCSPKSGHDTVSWYQQALGQGPQFIFQYYEEEERQRGNFPDRFSGHQFPNYSSELNVNALLLGDSALYLCASSFRSRVGSPLHFGNGTRLTVT.

This chain connects TRBV7-3 to TRBJ1-3; D is possibly TRBD1 (5 bases). Germline V gives CDR1 SGHTA, CDR2 FQGTGA. The CDR3 is 21 amino acids. The germline V and J ends were trimmed by 2 bases and 2 bases, with 28 bases remaining between them. The CDR3 is CASSLYTTEGRQTHTGNTIYF. CDR3 in DNA: TGTGCCAGCAGCTTATATACGACTGAAGGCCGACAGACACATACTGGAAACACCATATATTTT.

V is TRBV4-2 and J is TRBJ1-1; maybe TRBD1 (6 bases). V lost 5 bases to trimming and J lost 1 base, with 14 bases between them. The CDR3 length is 15 residues. CDR1 and CDR2 from the germline V gene are LGHNA and YNFKEQ. In DNA form, the CDR3 reads TGTGCCAGCAGCTCACCCGGACAGCCGAACACTGAAGCTTTCTTT. Translation: CASSSPGQPNTEAFF.

This chain connects TRBV28 to TRBJ1-2; D is unclear. Between the trimmed V and J ends, which lost 5 bases and 2 bases, there was a span of 21 bases. The CDR3 runs 17 residues. Germline V gene lookup returns CDR1 MDHEN and CDR2 SYDVKM. CDR3 loop: CASSLATVFNLNYGYTF. DNA of the CDR3: TGTGCCAGCAGTCTTGCCACAGTGTTCAATTTGAACTATGGCTACACCTTC.

This clone was counted a few times. The CDR3 sequence is CASSLDRRDRKRIPYGYTF. In nucleotides, the CDR3 is TGCGCCAGCAGCTTGGATCGCCGGGACAGGAAACGGATCCCCTATGGCTACACCTTC. The V and J genes are TRBV5-1 and TRBJ1-2; 8 bases line up with TRBD1. This CDR3 has 19 amino acids. From germline, CDR1 is SGHRS and CDR2 YFSETQ. The V gene end was trimmed by 0 bases and the J gene end by 4 bases; junction bases not matched to a gene: 17.

This clone appeared a single time. The chain has TRBV30 and TRBJ2-3; the D is unclear. Germline values: CDR1 GTSNPN, CDR2 SVGIG (reference sequence). The CDR3 totals 17 residues. V lost 3 bases, J lost 1 base, and 20 bases lay in between. CDR3 residues: CAWRPGLSPRGTDTQYF. Written as DNA, the CDR3 is TGTGCCTGGAGGCCCGGGTTGAGCCCTAGAGGCACAGATACGCAGTATTTT.

The chain employs TRBV10-2 and TRBJ2-7, with 14 bases matching TRBD2. CDR1 and CDR2 (germline): WSHSY, SAAADI. The CDR3 length is 17 residues. The J segment lost 2 bases and the V segment lost 9 bases, leaving 12 bases of the junction unmatched. The CDR3 here is CARPPGRLAGGPYEQYF. As DNA, the CDR3 is TGCGCCAGACCCCCTGGGCGACTAGCGGGGGGGCCCTACGAGCAGTACTTC.

The V call is TRBV7-9, the J call TRBJ1-3; D not resolved. Germline lookup yields CDR1 SEHNR and CDR2 FQNEAQ (reference sequence). The CDR3 length is 14 residues. Trimming cost V 11 bases and J 0 bases, with 14 bases left between them. In nucleotides, the CDR3 is TGTGCCTCACTCGATGAAGACTCTGGAAACACCATATATTTT. Its protein is CASLDEDSGNTIYF.

This rearrangement joins TRBV4-1 to TRBJ1-1; tentatively, D is TRBD1 (6 bases). The CDR3 is 15 residues long. CDR1 is MGHRA, CDR2 YSYEKL, per germline. V was pared by 3 bases and J by 0 bases, with 11 bases between. The CDR3 bases are TGCGCCAGCAGCCAGACGACAGGCATGAACACTGAAGCTTTCTTT. Protein sequence: CASSQTTGMNTEAFF.

The chain couples TRBV6-5 to TRBJ2-3, with D perhaps matching TRBD2 (7 bases). The V gene's germline CDR1 is MNHEY and CDR2 SVGAGI. The CDR3 runs to 15 residues. V lost 6 bases and J lost 6, with 19 bases in between. As DNA, the CDR3 is TGTGCCAGCAGCCCAGTTGGGGGGGGGCCCGATACGCAGTATTTT. Its translation: CASSPVGGGPDTQYF.

V gene TRBV5-1 combines with J gene TRBJ1-3; D not certain. CDR3 length: 18 amino acids. The V end was cut by 0 bases, the J end by 0 bases, with 16 bases between. Germline values: CDR1 SGHRS, CDR2 YFSETQ. The DNA for the CDR3 is TGCGCCAGCAGCTTGGCCGCACTGCGAGCCCGCTCTGGAAACACCATATATTTT. It codes for CASSLAALRARSGNTIYF.

The J gene is TRBJ2-7, the V gene TRBV11-2; D remains ambiguous. CDR3 size: 15 residues. Germline lookup yields CDR1 SGHAT and CDR2 FQNNGV. Trimming removed 3 bases from V and 6 bases from J, with 18 bases in between. The CDR3 DNA follows: TGTGCCAGCAGCTTCCCACGGGTCCGGCCCTGCGAGCAGTACTTC. It yields the protein CASSFPRVRPCEQYF.